This is a list of T cell receptor beta chains from one sample in a study of T-cell memory formation after mild COVID-19. TCRdb processed the 5' RACE reads anew with MiXCR; each CDR3 protein has one entry. The sample lists 350,000 to 500,000 distinct CDR3 sequences, roughly a quarter occurring once. The sequenced material came from PBMCs or a T cell subset sorted from them (not recorded which). Receptor source: an adult woman who had mild COVID-19 (a few samples of this study predate the infection). Cell type and time point are not known. Each CDR3 is given with its conserved first and last residue. The order of the fields is V gene, clone size, J gene, D gene, CDR3 DNA, CDR3 protein. A D gene is named only where the DNA matches it firmly. Only some rows state a clone size, as once, few, many or a class for expanded clones.

v_gene: TRBV7-9; abundance: .; j_gene: TRBJ2-5; d_gene: .; CDR3nt: TGTGCCAGCAGCTTAGACCTGGCAATCCAAGAGACCCAGTACTTC; CDR3aa: CASSLDLAIQETQYF
v_gene: TRBV9; abundance: .; j_gene: TRBJ1-1; d_gene: .; CDR3nt: TGTGCCAGCAGCGTCGACCAGAACACTGAAGCTTTCTTT; CDR3aa: CASSVDQNTEAFF
v_gene: TRBV29-1; abundance: .; j_gene: TRBJ2-7; d_gene: TRBD1; CDR3nt: TGCAGCGTGAACGGACAGGGAATTTACGAGCAGTACTTC; CDR3aa: CSVNGQGIYEQYF
v_gene: TRBV5-1; abundance: few; j_gene: TRBJ2-1; d_gene: TRBD2; CDR3nt: TGCGCCAGCAGCGAAACACCGGGACTAGCGGGGGGGGCGGAGCAGTTCTTC; CDR3aa: CASSETPGLAGGAEQFF
v_gene: TRBV20-1; abundance: few; j_gene: TRBJ2-7; d_gene: TRBD1; CDR3nt: TGCAGTGCTACCCCTACAGGGGAAAGCTTTAGGTCCTACGAGCAGTACTTC; CDR3aa: CSATPTGESFRSYEQYF
v_gene: TRBV12-3/TRBV12-4; abundance: few; j_gene: TRBJ2-7; d_gene: TRBD1; CDR3nt: TGTGCCAGCAGTTCCATCCTGACAGGGGGCAATGAGCAGTACTTC; CDR3aa: CASSSILTGGNEQYF
v_gene: TRBV4-3; abundance: .; j_gene: TRBJ2-1; d_gene: TRBD2; CDR3nt: TGCGCCAGCAGCCAAGATCGGACTAGCGGGAGGTACAATGAGCAGTTCTTC; CDR3aa: CASSQDRTSGRYNEQFF
v_gene: TRBV27; abundance: few; j_gene: TRBJ1-2; d_gene: .; CDR3nt: TGTGCCAGCAGTTTGGGGGTCGGGGATGGCTACACCTTC; CDR3aa: CASSLGVGDGYTF
v_gene: TRBV29-1; abundance: .; j_gene: TRBJ2-7; d_gene: .; CDR3nt: TGCAGCGTTGGGGACATAGCGTACGAGCAGTACTTC; CDR3aa: CSVGDIAYEQYF
v_gene: TRBV18; abundance: .; j_gene: TRBJ1-4; d_gene: .; CDR3nt: TGTGCCAGCTCACCGGGGCAGGATGAAAAACTGTTTTTT; CDR3aa: CASSPGQDEKLFF
v_gene: TRBV7-3; abundance: few; j_gene: TRBJ2-3; d_gene: .; CDR3nt: TGTGCCAGCAGCCCAGGGGCACCCACGAATACGCAGTATTTT; CDR3aa: CASSPGAPTNTQYF
v_gene: TRBV18; abundance: .; j_gene: TRBJ2-7; d_gene: TRBD2; CDR3nt: TGTGCCAGCTCAAGAGCTGCGGGGGGGGCCTACGAGCAGTACTTC; CDR3aa: CASSRAAGGAYEQYF
v_gene: TRBV7-9; abundance: .; j_gene: TRBJ2-1; d_gene: TRBD2; CDR3nt: TGTGCCAGCAGCTCCCCCTTTAGGACTAGATCTGGCAATGAGCAGTTCTTC; CDR3aa: CASSSPFRTRSGNEQFF
v_gene: TRBV2; abundance: few; j_gene: TRBJ1-4; d_gene: .; CDR3nt: TGTGCCAGCGGAGGGGAATATGAAAAACTGTTTTTT; CDR3aa: CASGGEYEKLFF
v_gene: TRBV12-3/TRBV12-4; abundance: .; j_gene: TRBJ2-7; d_gene: .; CDR3nt: TGTGCCAGCAAAAGTAAAACTGGAGGCGAGCAGTACTTC; CDR3aa: CASKSKTGGEQYF
v_gene: TRBV3-1; abundance: many; j_gene: TRBJ2-4; d_gene: .; CDR3nt: TGTGCCAGCAGCCAAGAAGGTAGCGGACTCCCACTGGACTTC; CDR3aa: CASSQEGSGLPLDF
v_gene: TRBV7-3; abundance: .; j_gene: TRBJ2-7; d_gene: .; CDR3nt: TGTGCCAGCAGCTTAGGTCGGAGTTCGGGCGAGCAGTACTTC; CDR3aa: CASSLGRSSGEQYF